Below, 28 T cell receptor beta chains from the same sample are listed, as sequenced in a study of breast tumors, draining lymph nodes, adjacent tissues. TCRdb reprocessed the multiplex PCR reads with MiXCR, giving one entry per CDR3 protein. The table shows some 120,000 distinct CDR3 sequences, with about 20% occurring only once. Breast cancer patients provided tissue from their axillary draining lymph nodes. Sequenced material: axillary lymph node tissue. The receptors originated from a female donor with breast cancer. Some clones in this sample may be carry-over from other donors' samples.

This clonotype was observed many times. V is TRBV27 and J is TRBJ2-1, with D hard to call. CDR1 and CDR2 from the germline V gene are MNHEY and SMNVEV (reference sequence). The CDR3 length is 10 residues. V was shortened by 7 bases and J by 5 bases, with 3 bases between the two germline ends. The CDR3 nucleotides are TGTGCCAGCAAAGACAATGAGCAGTTCTTC. This gives the protein CASKDNEQFF.

This clonotype was observed at least ten times. This chain links TRBV11-3 with TRBJ2-7, with a weak D call TRBD2 (5 bases). Germline CDR1 reads SGHNT; CDR2 reads YENEEA. The CDR3 has 13 amino acids. With 3 bases removed from V and 3 bases from J, the gap between germline ends came to 9 bases. CDR3 sequence (DNA): TGTGCCAGCAGCTTCTCTAGCCACTACGAGCAGTACTTC. Translated: CASSFSSHYEQYF.

Ten or more counts support this clonotype. The chain employs TRBV19 and TRBJ2-5; 7 positions match TRBD2. V was clipped by 3 bases and J by 1 base; unmatched bases: 2. The CDR3 totals 14 residues. The V gene's germline CDR1 is LNHDA and CDR2 SQIVND (reference sequence). CDR3 in amino acids: CASSMWGGQETQYF. CDR3 DNA sequence: TGTGCCAGTAGTATGTGGGGGGGCCAAGAGACCCAGTACTTC. The full variable domain, completed using reference TRBV19 and TRBJ2-5, is DGGITQSPKYLFRKEGQNVTLSCEQNLNHDAMYWYRQDPGQGLRLIYYSQIVNDFQKGDIAEGYSVSREKKESFPLTVTSAQKNPTAFYLCASSMWGGQETQYFGPGTRLLVL.

A few counts support this clonotype. CDR3 region: CASSPRVLNNEQFF. CDR3 DNA: TGTGCCAGCAGTCCCCGGGTCTTAAACAATGAGCAGTTCTTC. The rearrangement joins TRBV27 to TRBJ2-1, with no clear D. This CDR3 has 14 amino acids. V lost 5 bases and J 5 bases, leaving 13 bases between the germline ends. The V gene's germline CDR1 is MNHEY and CDR2 SMNVEV (reference sequence).

This clonotype was seen ten or more times. The V and J genes are TRBV20-1 and TRBJ2-7; D is perhaps TRBD2 (6 bases). Germline assignment: CDR1 DFQATT and CDR2 SNEGSKA (reference sequence). The V and J ends lost 1 base and 4 bases respectively, with 11 bases between them. The CDR3 totals 13 residues. This CDR3 reads CSARGDSGYEQYF. Here the CDR3 DNA reads TGCAGTGCTAGAGGAGATAGCGGATACGAGCAGTACTTC.

In its sample, this clonotype was seen many times. The chain links TRBV24-1 to TRBJ2-5; 8 bases agree with TRBD1. CDR3 size: 12 residues. Germline CDR1 reads KGHDR; CDR2 reads SFDVKD. J gave up 1 base and V 11 bases, and 2 bases lay outside the gene matches. CDR3 sequence: CAIGQGQETQYF. The CDR3 nucleotides read TGTGCCATCGGACAGGGCCAAGAGACCCAGTACTTC.

This clonotype was observed at least ten times. The V gene is TRBV12-3 or TRBV12-4, the J gene TRBJ2-5, with TRBD2 identical over 13 bases. Unmatched junction bases numbered 5, after V lost 2 bases and J lost 5 bases. CDR3 length: 16 amino acids. This CDR3 reads CASSLRLAGGGETQYF. The DNA of the CDR3 is TGTGCCAGCAGTTTACGACTAGCGGGGGGAGGGGAGACCCAGTACTTC.

This clonotype was counted many times. The rearrangement uses TRBV29-1 and TRBJ2-5; 7 bases map to TRBD1. Looked up from germline, CDR1 is SQVTM and CDR2 is ANQGSEA. V lost 7 bases, J lost 5 bases, and 10 bases stayed unmatched. The CDR3 runs to 13 residues. Here the CDR3 reads CSASGQVGETQYF. Here the CDR3 DNA reads TGCAGCGCTTCCGGACAGGTGGGGGAGACCCAGTACTTC.

A word on this clonotype: One end of the junction does not line up with germline, which may come from a read error. V usage is TRBV6-1 and J usage is TRBJ2-1, with D unresolved. Germline V lookup: CDR1 MNHNS, CDR2 SASEGT. The CDR3 is 12 amino acids. The CDR3 region has the DNA TGTGCCAGCAGTTTCTACACCAATAAGCAGTTCTTC. It yields the protein CASSFYTNKQFF.

About this clonotype: A much larger clonotype is one base distant, so this may be a read error. The V and J genes are TRBV25-1 and TRBJ2-1; TRBD1 matches 11 bases. With V trimmed by 7 bases and J by 6 bases, 2 bases remained unmatched. The CDR3 extends over 13 amino acids. CDR1 is MGHDK and CDR2 is SYGVNS in the germline V gene. The CDR3 loop is CASNGTGGNEQFF. The CDR3 DNA sequence: TGTGCCAGCAATGGGACAGGGGGCAATGAGCAGTTCTTC.

Comment on this clonotype: The junction does not match germline at one end; this may be a read error. CDR3 in amino acids: CASSLGQAYQEAQYF. The DNA of the CDR3 is TGCGCCAGCAGTTTAGGACAGGCGTACCAAGAGGCCCAGTACTTC. The genes are TRBV5-1 and TRBJ2-5; 7 nucleotides align to TRBD1. Germline V CDR1 and CDR2: SGHRS, YFSETQ. The CDR3 extends over 15 amino acids.

This clonotype was picked up many times. The V gene is TRBV7-3, the J gene TRBJ1-6; tentatively, D is TRBD1 (6 bases). Germline V gene sequence: CDR1 SGHTA, CDR2 FQGTGA. CDR3 size: 14 residues. V was pared by 4 bases and J by 6 bases, with 10 bases between. The CDR3 protein is CASSSGQPNSPLHF. DNA of the CDR3: TGTGCCAGCAGCTCCGGACAGCCTAATTCACCCCTCCACTTT.

This clonotype was detected many times. The chain combines TRBV18 with TRBJ2-7, with D perhaps matching TRBD1 or TRBD2 (5 bases each). V gave up 5 bases and J gave up 2 bases, with 10 bases separating them. Germline V gene sequence: CDR1 KGHSH, CDR2 LQKENI. This CDR3 has 13 amino acids. The chain's CDR3 is CASSRDQTYEQYF. Written as DNA, the CDR3 is TGTGCCAGCTCAAGGGACCAAACCTACGAGCAGTACTTC. The full variable domain, rest sourced from reference TRBV18 and TRBJ2-7, is NAGVMQNPRHLVRRRGQEARLRCSPMKGHSHVYWYRQLPEEGLKFMVYLQKENIIDESGMPKERFSAEFPKEGPSILRIQQVVRGDSAAYFCASSRDQTYEQYFGPGTRLTVT.

This clonotype was counted a few times. The chain employs TRBV19 and TRBJ2-5, with D maybe TRBD1 (6 bases). This CDR3 contains 15 residues. With 4 bases removed from V and 2 bases from J, the gap between germline ends came to 14 bases. Per the germline V gene, CDR1 is LNHDA and CDR2 is SQIVND (reference sequence). CDR3 nucleotide sequence: TGTGCCAGTAGTACCCTTGGGACAAAGCAAGAGACCCAGTACTTC. Its translation is CASSTLGTKQETQYF.

This clonotype has at least ten counts. This chain uses TRBV5-1 with TRBJ1-2, with 7 bases fitting TRBD1. The junction had 7 bases not matched to a gene; V was cut back by 5 bases and J by 0 bases. Per the germline V gene, CDR1 is SGHRS and CDR2 is YFSETQ. The CDR3 loop spans 15 amino acids. The CDR3 region has the DNA TGCGCCAGCAGGGGAGGACAGGCCCCTAACTATGGCTACACCTTC. Its translation is CASRGGQAPNYGYTF. Looking up the rest from reference TRBV5-1 and TRBJ1-2 gives the full variable domain: KAGVTQTPRYLIKTRGQQVTLSCSPISGHRSVSWYQQTPGQGLQFLFEYFSETQRNKGNFPGRFSGRQFSNSRSEMNVSTLELGDSALYLCASRGGQAPNYGYTFGSGTRLTVV.

Note on this clonotype: One base away lies a much larger clone, so this may be a sequencing read error. The V gene is TRBV19, the J gene TRBJ2-3; D is unresolved. The germline V and J ends were trimmed by 5 bases and 2 bases, with 8 bases remaining between them. From germline, CDR1 is LNHDA and CDR2 SQIVND (reference sequence). This CDR3 has 13 amino acids. The CDR3 sequence: CASSALVTDTQYF. Here the CDR3 DNA reads TGTGCCAGTAGTGCCTTGGTCACAGATACGCAGTATTTT.

In its sample, this clonotype was seen many times. V gene TRBV20-1 combines with J gene TRBJ2-7; the D gene is possibly TRBD1 (5 bases). CDR3 length equals 13 residues. Germline loops: CDR1 DFQATT, CDR2 SNEGSKA (reference sequence). Between the trimmed V and J ends, which lost 3 bases and 2 bases, there was a span of 11 bases. CDR3: CSASYQGPYEQYF. The CDR3 DNA reads as TGCAGTGCTAGTTATCAGGGCCCCTACGAGCAGTACTTC.

This clonotype was observed many times. V gene TRBV9 combines with J gene TRBJ2-7; D is ambiguous. CDR1 and CDR2 (germline): SGDLS, YYNGEE. V lost 2 bases, J lost 2 bases, and 11 bases lay in between. This CDR3 is built from 14 residues. CDR3 DNA: TGTGCCAGCAGCGTTGATATCACTCCCTACGAGCAGTACTTC. Residues: CASSVDITPYEQYF.

In this sample, this clonotype turned up a few times. The chain combines TRBV18 with TRBJ2-5; possibly TRBD1 for D (6 bases). Looked up from germline, CDR1 is KGHSH and CDR2 is LQKENI. V was shortened by 4 bases and J by 5 bases, with 17 bases between the two germline ends. This CDR3 contains 15 residues. DNA for the CDR3: TGTGCCAGCTCACAGACAGGTCACAGAGAGGAGACCCAGTACTTC. This encodes CASSQTGHREETQYF.

In this sample, this clonotype turned up many times. The V and J genes are TRBV5-4 and TRBJ2-5, with no clear D. V was trimmed by 2 bases and J by 1 base, leaving 9 bases between them. The CDR3 is 14 amino acids. CDR1 is SGHNT, CDR2 YYREEE, per germline (reference sequence). The chain's CDR3 is CASSFEQTQETQYF. The CDR3 DNA reads TGTGCCAGCAGCTTCGAACAGACCCAAGAGACCCAGTACTTC.

About this clonotype itself: A much larger clone differs from this one at a single base, so this may be a read error. The chain couples TRBV5-1 to TRBJ2-3; D may be TRBD1 or TRBD2 (5 bases each). The V gene lost 0 bases and the J gene lost 6 bases, with 14 bases spanning the gap. The CDR3 loop spans 15 amino acids. The germline V gene encodes CDR1 SGHRS and CDR2 YFSETQ. The CDR3: CASSLASRDEDTQYF. The CDR3 DNA reads as TGCGCCAGCAGCTTGGCCTCAAGGGACGAGGATACGCAGTATTTT. Full variable domain (remainder filled in from reference TRBV5-1 and TRBJ2-3): KAGVTQTPRYLIKTRGQQVTLSCSPISGHRSVSWYQQTPGQGLQFLFEYFSETQRNKGNFPGRFSGRQFSNSRSEMNVSTLELGDSALYLCASSLASRDEDTQYFGPGTRLTVL.

The gene calls are TRBV5-1 and TRBJ2-5, with 8 nucleotides matching TRBD2. In germline, CDR1 is SGHRS, CDR2 YFSETQ. The CDR3 sequence is 14 residues long. V was pared by 4 bases and J by 6 bases, with 8 bases of the junction left unmatched. The CDR3 loop is CASSQGLVTQTQYF. For the CDR3, the DNA is TGCGCCAGCAGCCAGGGACTAGTGACCCAGACCCAGTACTTC.

This clonotype was observed many times. This chain connects TRBV2 to TRBJ2-1; D may be TRBD2 (7 bases). From germline, CDR1 is SNHLY and CDR2 FYNNEI. The V end was cut by 2 bases, the J end by 0 bases, with 14 bases between. The CDR3 is made up of 17 amino acids. The CDR3 bases are TGTGCCAGCAGTGAAACGAGGGGGGGTAGCTCCTACAATGAGCAGTTCTTC. It codes for CASSETRGGSSYNEQFF.

In this sample, this clonotype turned up many times. The V gene is TRBV3-1, the J gene TRBJ2-1; 8 bases match TRBD2. This CDR3 spans 15 amino acids. Looked up from germline, CDR1 is LGHDT and CDR2 is YNNKEL (reference sequence). Losses at the gene ends were 4 bases for V and 5 bases for J; bases not matched to a gene: 7. In DNA, the CDR3 is TGTGCCAGCAGCCCACTCACTAGCGGTAACAATGAGCAGTTCTTC. Its protein is CASSPLTSGNNEQFF.

The chain couples TRBV6-5 to TRBJ1-2; maybe TRBD1 (6 bases). This CDR3 spans 15 amino acids. Germline V gene lookup returns CDR1 MNHEY and CDR2 SVGAGI. V shed 4 bases and J shed 1 base, with 13 bases lying between them. The CDR3 loop reads CASSFRGKGNYGYTF. Here the CDR3 DNA reads TGTGCCAGCAGTTTTAGGGGGAAGGGTAACTATGGCTACACCTTC.

This clonotype was seen repeatedly, ten times or more. The chain uses TRBV20-1 and TRBJ1-5; no clear D. Germline V gene data show CDR1 as DFQATT and CDR2 as SNEGSKA (reference sequence). Trimming took off 4 bases at V and 6 bases at J, with 13 bases between the two ends. The CDR3 length is 13 residues. The CDR3 sequence: CSAKGGSGQPQHF. As DNA, the CDR3 is TGCAGTGCTAAAGGTGGGAGCGGTCAGCCCCAGCATTTT.

This clonotype occurred many times. This chain links TRBV2 with TRBJ2-1, with TRBD2 identical over 9 bases. The germline gives CDR1 SNHLY, CDR2 FYNNEI. V was clipped by 5 bases and J by 2 bases; unmatched bases: 7. This CDR3 region has 16 residues. CDR3 in amino acids: CASSQASSGAYNEQFF. CDR3 sequence (DNA): TGTGCCAGCAGTCAGGCTTCTAGCGGGGCCTACAATGAGCAGTTCTTC.

This clonotype was seen at least ten times. The J gene is TRBJ2-7, the V gene TRBV5-4; TRBD1 might be the D (5 bases). Trimming shortened V by 4 bases and J by 1 base, and 12 bases separated the two germline ends. Germline assignment: CDR1 SGHNT and CDR2 YYREEE (reference sequence). This CDR3 has 14 residues. CDR3 DNA sequence: TGTGCCAGCAGCCATTTTAAGGGGTCCTACGAGCAGTACTTC. Translated, it gives CASSHFKGSYEQYF.